These 30 T cell receptor beta chains share one sample of origin, sequenced in a study of blood T cell repertoires in COVID-19. Sequencing was performed with immunoSEQ multiplex PCR; in TCRdb, only in-frame clones are kept and a portion is missing. The sample shows tens of thousands of clones, 70% to 90% of them seen only once. Material for sequencing was peripheral blood. These receptors were obtained from a man aged 50 to 60 with active COVID-19.

The V and J genes are TRBV5-1 and TRBJ2-2; D is ambiguous. The germline CDR1 and CDR2 sequences are SGHRS and YFSETQ. CDR3 length equals 14 residues. The V and J ends lost 8 bases and 3 bases respectively, with 14 bases between them. Here the CDR3 reads CASCYLQDTGELFF. The CDR3 nucleotides are TGCGCCAGTTGCTATCTTCAGGACACCGGGGAGCTGTTTTTT.

This rearrangement joins TRBV19 to TRBJ2-7; TRBD2 is a possible D gene (6 bases). CDR3 size: 16 residues. Trimming took 4 bases from V and 4 from J, leaving 20 bases between them. Germline loops: CDR1 LNHDA, CDR2 SQIVND (reference sequence). The DNA of the CDR3 is TGTGCCAGTAGTAGTGTTCGGGCCGCGGGGCTTTACGAGCAGTACTTC. It translates to CASSSVRAAGLYEQYF.

The chain links TRBV5-8 to TRBJ2-3; the D gene is possibly TRBD2 (6 bases). The CDR3 contains 18 residues. The germline gives CDR1 SGHTS, CDR2 YDEGEE. V lost 4 bases, J lost 2 bases, and 23 bases lay in between. CDR3 amino acids: CASSAGALAGFATDTQYF. CDR3 nucleotides: TGTGCCAGCAGCGCTGGGGCTCTGGCGGGGTTCGCCACAGATACGCAGTATTTT.

This chain uses TRBV18 with TRBJ1-3, with D unresolved. The CDR3 runs 13 residues. Trimming removed 3 bases at V and 13 bases at J, with 16 bases between. In germline, CDR1 is KGHSH, CDR2 LQKENI. For the CDR3, the DNA is TGTGCCAGCTCACCCGTCGAGGGCGGTTTAATATATTTT. Protein: CASSPVEGGLIYF. The full variable domain, its missing parts supplied by reference TRBV18 and TRBJ1-3, is NAGVMQNPRHLVRRRGQEARLRCSPMKGHSHVYWYRQLPEEGLKFMVYLQKENIIDESGMPKERFSAEFPKEGPSILRIQQVVRGDSAAYFCASSPVEGGLIYFGEGSWLTVV.

The chain carries TRBV7-9 and TRBJ1-2, with D maybe TRBD1 (5 bases). The CDR3 sequence is 14 residues long. V was pared by 5 bases and J by 7 bases, with 17 bases between. From germline, CDR1 is SEHNR and CDR2 FQNEAQ (reference sequence). The CDR3 spells CASSPPGRVGGYTF. CDR3 in DNA: TGTGCCAGCAGCCCACCGGGCAGGGTGGGTGGCTACACCTTC.

This chain joins TRBV18 and TRBJ1-6; a weak D match, TRBD1 (5 bases). Germline V gene sequence: CDR1 KGHSH, CDR2 LQKENI. The CDR3 is 16 residues long. V lost 1 base to trimming and J lost 6 bases, with 13 bases between them. CDR3 nucleotide sequence: TGTGCCAGCTCACCACGTCCAAGGGGAACTAATTCACCCCTCCACTTT. It specifies CASSPRPRGTNSPLHF.

The gene calls are TRBV4-3 and TRBJ2-3; 15 bases map to TRBD2. Germline V gene lookup returns CDR1 LGHNA and CDR2 YSLEER. J gave up 4 bases and V 4 bases, and 12 bases lay outside the gene matches. The CDR3 covers 19 residues. CDR3 bases: TGCGCCAGCAGCCTTCAGCTTCGGACTAGCGGGGGGGCATCAGATACGCAGTATTTT. Its translation is CASSLQLRTSGGASDTQYF.

The chain joins TRBV3-1 (or the pseudogene TRBV3-2) to TRBJ1-3; 7 positions agree with TRBD1. Germline V gene data show CDR1 as LGHDT and CDR2 as YNNKEL (reference sequence). Losses at the gene ends were 2 bases for V and 4 bases for J; bases not matched to a gene: 8. The CDR3 totals 16 residues. The CDR3 spells CASSQFSSGGGNTIYF. CDR3 DNA: TGTGCCAGCAGCCAATTTTCCTCAGGGGGAGGAAACACCATATATTTT.

This chain joins TRBV27 and TRBJ1-1, with a possible D match to TRBD1 (6 bases). This CDR3 has 17 amino acids. Germline V gene data show CDR1 as MNHEY and CDR2 as SMNVEV (reference sequence). V gave up 6 bases and J gave up 4 bases, with 24 bases separating them. CDR3 bases: TGTGCCAGCAGCACACATAGGGGGGGGGCGCGAAGCACTGAAGCTTTCTTT. Protein sequence: CASSTHRGGARSTEAFF.

The V and J genes are TRBV7-9 and TRBJ2-7; 9 bases are a match to TRBD1. The CDR3 consists of 16 residues. Trimming cost V 4 bases and J 2 bases; bases outside gene matches: 9. CDR1 is SEHNR and CDR2 is FQNEAQ in the germline V gene (reference sequence). CDR3 DNA: TGTGCCAGCAGCTCCCCTGTCGGACAGGGGACCTACGAGCAGTACTTC. Translation gives CASSSPVGQGTYEQYF.

The gene calls are TRBV6-6 and TRBJ1-1, with D perhaps matching TRBD1 (5 bases). CDR3 length equals 14 residues. In germline, CDR1 is MNHNY, CDR2 SVGAGI (reference sequence). Trimming left V 4 bases short and J 1 base short, with 10 bases between. CDR3 bases: TGTGCCAGCAGTTCCGACAGACCGAACACTGAAGCTTTCTTT. This gives the protein CASSSDRPNTEAFF.

V gene TRBV11-2 combines with J gene TRBJ1-5; 8 positions match TRBD1. Looked up from germline, CDR1 is SGHAT and CDR2 is FQNNGV. This CDR3 contains 15 residues. The trim removed 6 bases at V and 6 bases at J, leaving 10 bases unmatched. The CDR3 DNA sequence: TGTGCCAGCAGTAAAGATCCAGGGGGCGGTCAGCCCCAGCATTTT. The encoded protein is CASSKDPGGGQPQHF.

The chain links TRBV30 to TRBJ1-2, with TRBD1 identical over 9 bases. The V gene end was trimmed by 3 bases and the J gene end by 1 base; junction bases not matched to a gene: 0. This CDR3 is 13 amino acids long. CDR1 is GTSNPN, CDR2 SVGIG, per germline (reference sequence). The DNA of the CDR3 is TGTGCCTGGAGGACAGGGGGTAACTATGGCTACACCTTC. It specifies CAWRTGGNYGYTF.

The V gene is TRBV7-3, the J gene TRBJ1-1; weak D call: TRBD1 (6 bases). Germline CDR1 and CDR2: SGHTA and FQGTGA. The V end was cut by 6 bases, the J end by 1 base, with 15 bases between. CDR3 size: 15 residues. The CDR3 loop reads CASRKEAGANTEAFF. The DNA for the CDR3 is TGTGCCAGCAGAAAGGAGGCAGGGGCGAACACTGAAGCTTTCTTT. Full variable domain (rest looked up from reference TRBV7-3 and TRBJ1-1): GAGVSQTPSNKVTEKGKYVELRCDPISGHTALYWYRQSLGQGPEFLIYFQGTGAADDSGLPNDRFFAVRPEGSVSTLKIQRTERGDSAVYLCASRKEAGANTEAFFGQGTRLTVV.

The chain recombines TRBV9 with TRBJ2-1; D may be TRBD1 (6 bases). The CDR3 length is 15 residues. V dropped 2 bases and J dropped 0 bases, with 9 bases sitting between them. Germline V gene sequence: CDR1 SGDLS, CDR2 YYNGEE. The CDR3 DNA reads as TGTGCCAGCAGCGTGGCGGACAGCTCCTACAATGAGCAGTTCTTC. Translated, it gives CASSVADSSYNEQFF.

CDR3 DNA: TGTGCCAGCAGCTTAGTGACAGGCGAGCAGTTCTTC. This gives the protein CASSLVTGEQFF. This chain joins TRBV7-3 and TRBJ2-1, with D perhaps matching TRBD1 (6 bases). V was trimmed by 2 bases and J by 10 bases, leaving 9 bases between them. This CDR3 contains 12 residues. Germline V lookup: CDR1 SGHTA, CDR2 FQGTGA.

V is TRBV4-2 and J is TRBJ2-3; weak D call: TRBD1 (6 bases). This CDR3 is 16 amino acids long. Germline V lookup: CDR1 LGHNA, CDR2 YNFKEQ. V shed 5 bases and J shed 0 bases, with 15 bases lying between them. The chain's CDR3 is CASSTRDIGSTDTQYF. The CDR3 coding sequence is TGTGCCAGCAGCACCCGGGACATAGGTAGCACAGATACGCAGTATTTT.

The J gene is TRBJ2-3, the V gene TRBV3-1 (or the pseudogene TRBV3-2); D remains ambiguous. Germline lookup yields CDR1 LGHDT and CDR2 YNNKEL (reference sequence). V was trimmed by 6 bases and J by 0 bases, leaving 13 bases between them. The CDR3 extends over 15 amino acids. The CDR3 DNA reads TGTGCCAGCAGTGACTTGTTGACTAGCACAGATACGCAGTATTTT. Translation: CASSDLLTSTDTQYF.

The chain is built from TRBV10-3 and TRBJ1-5; 9 nucleotides agree with TRBD1. Trimming cost V 11 bases and J 5 bases; bases outside gene matches: 10. Germline CDR1 and CDR2: ENHRY and SYGVKD. This CDR3 comprises 14 residues. The CDR3 here is CAVKGQGGHQPQHF. The CDR3 DNA reads TGTGCCGTAAAGGGACAGGGTGGGCATCAGCCCCAGCATTTT.

The chain combines TRBV13 with TRBJ2-2; 10 bases agree with TRBD1. The length of the CDR3 is 16 residues. Germline V gene sequence: CDR1 PRHDT, CDR2 FYEKMQ (reference sequence). V shed 4 bases and J 5 bases; nucleotides not matched to a gene: 7. This chain's CDR3 is CASSWGQGIWTGELFF. The DNA for the CDR3 is TGTGCCAGCAGCTGGGGACAGGGGATTTGGACCGGGGAGCTGTTTTTT.

To note about this clone: The junction departs from germline at one end; a sequencing error may be responsible. This rearrangement joins TRBV11-2 to TRBJ2-7; TRBD2 matches 13 bases. The CDR3 is 14 amino acids. The germline V gene has CDR1 SGHAT and CDR2 FQNNGV. The CDR3, as DNA: TGTGCCAGCAGCTTAGAGCGGACTAGCGGGGGTTGGGGCTTC. Protein: CASSLERTSGGWGF.

This CDR3 reads CASRKDPGDNEEAFF. Here the CDR3 DNA reads TGTGCCAGCAGAAAAGACCCCGGGGACAATGAGGAAGCTTTCTTT. The chain recombines TRBV5-5 with TRBJ1-1; D possibly corresponds to TRBD1 (6 bases). The CDR3 is made up of 15 amino acids. The germline V and J ends were trimmed by 5 bases and 8 bases, with 22 bases remaining between them. Germline-derived CDR1 and CDR2 are SGHKS and YYEKEE (reference sequence).

This clone was recorded a few times. The V gene is TRBV7-9, the J gene TRBJ1-5; D remains ambiguous. This CDR3 has 14 amino acids. Per the germline V gene, CDR1 is SEHNR and CDR2 is FQNEAQ (reference sequence). V gave up 4 bases and J gave up 3 bases, with 10 bases separating them. CDR3: CASSSQVSNQPQHF. Written as DNA, the CDR3 is TGTGCCAGCAGCTCCCAGGTTTCCAATCAGCCCCAGCATTTT.

This clone was counted a few times. The V call is TRBV24-1, the J call TRBJ1-5; D is ambiguous. The CDR3 runs to 18 residues. Germline loops: CDR1 KGHDR, CDR2 SFDVKD. Between the trimmed V and J ends, which lost 3 bases and 3 bases, there was a span of 20 bases. The DNA for the CDR3 is TGTGCCACCAGTGATCAGGTTCCGGGGAGGTGGGACAATCAGCCCCAGCATTTT. The encoded protein is CATSDQVPGRWDNQPQHF.

V and J are TRBV5-1 and TRBJ2-1, with 15 bases fitting TRBD2. Germline V lookup: CDR1 SGHRS, CDR2 YFSETQ. This CDR3 is built from 15 residues. Trimming removed 2 bases from V and 11 bases from J; junction bases left unmatched: 5. CDR3 region: CASSFGLAGGKKQFF. CDR3 DNA: TGCGCCAGCAGCTTCGGACTAGCGGGGGGGAAGAAGCAGTTCTTC.

The gene calls are TRBV5-4 and TRBJ2-7, with 11 bases fitting TRBD2. Germline-derived CDR1 and CDR2 are SGHNT and YYREEE (reference sequence). Trimming took 0 bases from V and 4 from J; bases not matched to a gene: 12. This CDR3 is built from 18 residues. The CDR3 bases are TGTGCCAGCAGCTTGGGGCTAGCGGGGGGACTCACCTTATACGAGCAGTACTTC. Amino acid sequence: CASSLGLAGGLTLYEQYF.

This rearrangement joins TRBV3-1 (or the pseudogene TRBV3-2) to TRBJ2-1; no clear D gene. V was clipped by 4 bases and J by 4 bases, with 8 bases between them. CDR3 length: 13 residues. Germline CDR1 LGHDT, CDR2 YNNKEL (reference sequence). The CDR3: CASSPTPYNEQFF. The CDR3 nucleotides are TGTGCCAGCAGCCCGACACCATACAATGAGCAGTTCTTC.

This chain joins TRBV7-2 and TRBJ2-3, with 11 bases lining up with TRBD2. This CDR3 comprises 17 residues. Germline-derived CDR1 and CDR2 are SGHTA and FQGNSA. The trim removed 2 bases at V and 5 bases at J, leaving 9 bases unmatched. CDR3: CASSLRGIAGGQDTQYF. The CDR3 DNA sequence: TGTGCCAGCAGCTTAAGAGGCATAGCGGGGGGGCAAGATACGCAGTATTTT. The variable domain in full, completed from reference TRBV7-2 and TRBJ2-3, reads GAGVSQSPSNKVTEKGKDVELRCDPISGHTALYWYRQSLGQGLEFLIYFQGNSAPDKSGLPSDRFSAERTGGSVSTLTIQRTQQEDSAVYLCASSLRGIAGGQDTQYFGPGTRLTVL.

This clone was found once. This rearrangement joins TRBV6-6 to TRBJ1-1; possible D gene TRBD1, 5 bases. Trimming stripped 4 bases from V and 10 bases from J, with 10 bases between. The CDR3 spans 11 residues. Germline loops: CDR1 MNHNY, CDR2 SVGAGI (reference sequence). The CDR3 protein is CASSFRDRAFF. The CDR3 region has the DNA TGTGCCAGCAGTTTCAGGGATAGAGCTTTCTTT.

The rearrangement uses TRBV4-2 and TRBJ2-3, with D tentatively TRBD2 (6 bases). The CDR3 contains 15 residues. V gave up 5 bases and J gave up 2 bases, with 14 bases separating them. Germline CDR1 is LGHNA and CDR2 is YNFKEQ. The CDR3 coding sequence is TGTGCCAGCAGCGCCTCCGGGGGTTCCACAGATACGCAGTATTTT. The encoded protein is CASSASGGSTDTQYF.